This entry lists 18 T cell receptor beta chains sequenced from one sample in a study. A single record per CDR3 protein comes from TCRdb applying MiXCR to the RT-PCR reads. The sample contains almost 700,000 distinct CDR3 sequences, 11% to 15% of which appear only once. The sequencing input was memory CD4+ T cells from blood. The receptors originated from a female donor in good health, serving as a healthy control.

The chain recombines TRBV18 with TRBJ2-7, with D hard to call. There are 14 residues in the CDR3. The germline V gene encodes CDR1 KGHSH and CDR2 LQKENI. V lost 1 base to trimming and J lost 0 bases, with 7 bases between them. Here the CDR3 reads CASSPLPDSYEQYF. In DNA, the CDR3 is TGTGCCAGCTCACCACTCCCAGACTCCTACGAGCAGTACTTC.

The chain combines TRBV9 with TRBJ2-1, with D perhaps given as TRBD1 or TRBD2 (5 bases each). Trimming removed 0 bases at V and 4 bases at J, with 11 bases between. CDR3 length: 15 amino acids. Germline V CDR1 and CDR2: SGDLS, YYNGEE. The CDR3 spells CASSVVGEPYNEQFF. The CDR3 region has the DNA TGTGCCAGCAGCGTAGTGGGGGAACCATACAATGAGCAGTTCTTC.

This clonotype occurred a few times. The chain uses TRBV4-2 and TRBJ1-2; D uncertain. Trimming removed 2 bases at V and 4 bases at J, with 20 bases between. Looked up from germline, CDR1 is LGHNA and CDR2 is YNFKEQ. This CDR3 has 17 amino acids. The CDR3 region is CASSQTRGGPARYGYTF. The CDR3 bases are TGTGCCAGCAGCCAAACCCGGGGAGGCCCGGCTCGCTATGGCTACACCTTC.

The CDR3 DNA is TGTGCCAGCAGCCAGAATCGACAGGGTGCCTACGAGCAGTACTTC. Protein sequence: CASSQNRQGAYEQYF. This chain uses TRBV6-2 or TRBV6-3 with TRBJ2-7, with 7 bases fitting TRBD1. Germline-derived CDR1 and CDR2 are MNHEY and SVGEGT. With V trimmed by 6 bases and J by 2 bases, 10 bases remained unmatched. The CDR3 length is 15 residues.

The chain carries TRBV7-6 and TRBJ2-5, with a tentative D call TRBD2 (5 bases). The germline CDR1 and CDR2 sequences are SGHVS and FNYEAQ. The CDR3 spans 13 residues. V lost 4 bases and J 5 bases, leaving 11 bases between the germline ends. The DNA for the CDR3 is TGTGCCAGCAGCTATTCGGGGTCGGAGACCCAGTACTTC. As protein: CASSYSGSETQYF.

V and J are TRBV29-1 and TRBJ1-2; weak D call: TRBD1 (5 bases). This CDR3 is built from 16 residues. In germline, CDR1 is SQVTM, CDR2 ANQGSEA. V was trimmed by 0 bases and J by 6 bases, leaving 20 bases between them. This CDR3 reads CSVEDRFGQRGNGYTF. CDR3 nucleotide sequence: TGCAGCGTTGAAGATCGCTTCGGGCAGCGGGGGAATGGCTACACCTTC.

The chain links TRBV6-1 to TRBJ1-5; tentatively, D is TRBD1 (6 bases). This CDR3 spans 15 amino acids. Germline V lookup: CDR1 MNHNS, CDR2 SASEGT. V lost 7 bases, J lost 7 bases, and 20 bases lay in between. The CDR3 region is CASNPERGGSQPQHF. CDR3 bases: TGTGCCAGCAACCCTGAGCGGGGGGGCAGCCAGCCCCAGCATTTT.

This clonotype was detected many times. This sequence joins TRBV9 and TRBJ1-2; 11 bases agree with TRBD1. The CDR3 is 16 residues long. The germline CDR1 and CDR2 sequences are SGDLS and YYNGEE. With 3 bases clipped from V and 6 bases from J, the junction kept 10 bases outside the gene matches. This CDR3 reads CASSAHLGQGGDGYTF. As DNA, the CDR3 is TGTGCCAGCAGCGCCCACCTGGGACAGGGGGGTGATGGCTACACCTTC.

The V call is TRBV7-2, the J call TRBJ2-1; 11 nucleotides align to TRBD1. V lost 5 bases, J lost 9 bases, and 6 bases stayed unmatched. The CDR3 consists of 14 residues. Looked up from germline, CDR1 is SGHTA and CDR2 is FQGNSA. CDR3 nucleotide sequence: TGTGCCAGCAGCCGGGACAGGGGGATGGCTGAGCAGTTCTTC. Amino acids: CASSRDRGMAEQFF.

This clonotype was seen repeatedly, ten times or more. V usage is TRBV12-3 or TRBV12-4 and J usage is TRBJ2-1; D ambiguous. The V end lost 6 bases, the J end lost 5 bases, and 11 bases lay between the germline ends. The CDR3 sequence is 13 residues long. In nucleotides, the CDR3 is TGTGCCAGCAGGCCGGGTAATGACAATGAGCAGTTCTTC. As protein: CASRPGNDNEQFF.

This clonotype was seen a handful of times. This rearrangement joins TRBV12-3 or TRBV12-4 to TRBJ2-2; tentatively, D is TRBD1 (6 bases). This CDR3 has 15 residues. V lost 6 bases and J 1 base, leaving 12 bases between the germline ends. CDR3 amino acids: CASRDRTKNTGELFF. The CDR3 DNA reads TGTGCCAGCAGGGACAGAACAAAGAACACCGGGGAGCTGTTTTTT.

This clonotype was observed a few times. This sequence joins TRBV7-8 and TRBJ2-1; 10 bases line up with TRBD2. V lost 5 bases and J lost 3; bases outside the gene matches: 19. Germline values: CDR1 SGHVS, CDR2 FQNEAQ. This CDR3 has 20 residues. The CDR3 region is CASSLFGLAETRWNYNEQFF. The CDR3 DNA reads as TGTGCCAGCAGCCTATTTGGACTAGCGGAAACACGCTGGAACTACAATGAGCAGTTCTTC.

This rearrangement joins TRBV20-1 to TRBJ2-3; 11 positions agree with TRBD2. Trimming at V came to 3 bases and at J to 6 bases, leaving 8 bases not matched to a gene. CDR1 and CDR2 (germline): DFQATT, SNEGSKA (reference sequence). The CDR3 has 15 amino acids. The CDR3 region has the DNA TGCAGTGCTAGGCCACTAGCGGGAGTTACGGATACGCAGTATTTT. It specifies CSARPLAGVTDTQYF.

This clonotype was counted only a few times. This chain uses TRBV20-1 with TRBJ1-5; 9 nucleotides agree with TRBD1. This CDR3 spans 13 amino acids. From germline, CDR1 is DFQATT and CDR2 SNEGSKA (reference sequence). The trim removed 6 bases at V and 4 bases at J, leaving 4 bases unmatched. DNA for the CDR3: TGCAGTGCGGGGGACAGGGTAAATCAGCCCCAGCATTTT. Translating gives CSAGDRVNQPQHF.

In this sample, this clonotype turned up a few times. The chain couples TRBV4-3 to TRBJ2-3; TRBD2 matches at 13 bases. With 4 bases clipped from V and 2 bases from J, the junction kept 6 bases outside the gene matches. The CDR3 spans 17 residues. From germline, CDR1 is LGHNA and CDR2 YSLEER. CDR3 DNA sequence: TGCGCCAGCAGCCGACGTGGGACTAGCGGGAACACAGATACGCAGTATTTT. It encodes CASSRRGTSGNTDTQYF.

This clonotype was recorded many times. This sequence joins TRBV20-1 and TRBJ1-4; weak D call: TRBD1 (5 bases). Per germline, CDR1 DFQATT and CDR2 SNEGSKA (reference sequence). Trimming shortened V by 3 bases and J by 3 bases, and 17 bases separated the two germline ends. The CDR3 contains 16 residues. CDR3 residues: CSASIGGSRANEKLFF. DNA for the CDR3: TGCAGTGCTAGTATCGGGGGATCTAGGGCTAATGAAAAACTGTTTTTT.

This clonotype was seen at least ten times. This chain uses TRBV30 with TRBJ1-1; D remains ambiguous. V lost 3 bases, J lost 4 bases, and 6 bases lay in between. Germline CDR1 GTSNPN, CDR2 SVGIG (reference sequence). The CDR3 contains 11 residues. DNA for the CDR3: TGTGCCTGGAGGGGATCCACTGAAGCTTTCTTT. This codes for CAWRGSTEAFF.

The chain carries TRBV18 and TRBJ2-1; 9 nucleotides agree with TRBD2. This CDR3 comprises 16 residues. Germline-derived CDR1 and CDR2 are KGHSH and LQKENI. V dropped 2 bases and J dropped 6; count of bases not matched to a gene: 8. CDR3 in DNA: TGTGCCAGCTCACCATCTGCGGGAGGGACGGGCAATGAGCAGTTCTTC. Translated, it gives CASSPSAGGTGNEQFF.